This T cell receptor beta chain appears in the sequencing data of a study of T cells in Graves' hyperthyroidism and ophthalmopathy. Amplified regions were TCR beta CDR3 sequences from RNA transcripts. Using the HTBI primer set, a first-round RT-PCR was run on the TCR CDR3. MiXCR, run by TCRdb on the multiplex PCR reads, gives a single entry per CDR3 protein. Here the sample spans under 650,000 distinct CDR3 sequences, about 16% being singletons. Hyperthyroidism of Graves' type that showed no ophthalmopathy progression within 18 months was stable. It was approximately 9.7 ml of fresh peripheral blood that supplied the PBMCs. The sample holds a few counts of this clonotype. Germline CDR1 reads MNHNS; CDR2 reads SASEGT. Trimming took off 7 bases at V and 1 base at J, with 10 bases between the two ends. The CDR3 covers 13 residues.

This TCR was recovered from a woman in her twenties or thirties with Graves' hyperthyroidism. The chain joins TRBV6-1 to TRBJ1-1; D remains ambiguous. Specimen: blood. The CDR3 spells CASTYSPNTEAFF. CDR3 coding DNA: TGTGCCAGCACATACAGCCCGAACACTGAAGCTTTCTTT.